The entry below describes one T cell receptor (beta chain). This table comes from immunoSEQ multiplex PCR, and its TCRdb copy is limited to in-frame clones, with some not included. The table shows roughly 380,000 clones, with approximately 89% occurring only once. These data belong to a study of blood T cell repertoires in COVID-19. Looking at the study overall: Sources were T cells, B-cell-depleted T cells, or PBMCs; the material itself was cDNA or gDNA.

From germline, CDR1 is LNHDA and CDR2 SQIVND (reference sequence). This CDR3 has 14 residues. Trimming took 6 bases from V and 5 from J; bases not matched to a gene: 6. What was sequenced was PBMCs or T cells enriched from blood (not recorded which). The origin of this receptor is a man aged 25 to 40 who had recovered from COVID-19. The chain links TRBV19 to TRBJ1-5; the match to TRBD1 covers 8 bases. The DNA of the CDR3 is TGTGCCAGTAGCGGACAGGGTAGGGATCAGCCCCAGCATTTT. This translates into CASSGQGRDQPQHF.